The sequence of this T cell receptor (beta chain) was determined in a study of radiation and T cells in renal cell carcinoma. In the study overall: Nephrectomy followed 15 Gy stereotactic body radiation by 4 weeks.

Per germline, CDR1 LNHDA and CDR2 SQIVND (reference sequence). This CDR3 region has 16 residues. Trimming cost V 7 bases and J 5 bases, with 20 bases left between them. Profiling relied on immunoSEQ multiplex PCR, and the TCRdb table lists in-frame clones only, not all of them. The sample lists fewer than 30,000 clones; over 70% were seen once. This sample's time point: blood 2 weeks post-SBRT. Specified treatment: 15 Gy SBRT to primary tumor, nephrectomy 4 weeks later. The patient's renal cell carcinoma had clear cell pathology. The V and J genes are TRBV19 and TRBJ1-4; TRBD1 is a possible D gene (5 bases). This specimen was blood, taken from a patient whose treatment included radiotherapy and nephrectomy. The TCR originated in a man aged 55 to 70 with renal cell carcinoma. CDR3 sequence reads: CASTVRDLGWNEKLFF. CDR3 bases: TGTGCCAGTACAGTCAGGGACCTCGGATGGAATGAAAAACTGTTTTTT.